The rows below give T cell receptor beta chains drawn from one sample of a study of early T cells in non-severe SARS-CoV-2 infection. MiXCR, run by TCRdb on the 5' RACE reads, gives a single entry per CDR3 protein. The sample includes over 60,000 distinct CDR3 sequences, roughly a tenth of them seen just once. Specimen: whole blood. These TCRs come from an adult who was a healthcare worker with PCR-confirmed SARS-CoV-2 infection or an uninfected control (not recorded which). CDR3s include the opening cysteine and the closing phenylalanine or tryptophan. The D gene is left open where the match is weak. The size field is filled for only some rows; it gives once, few, many or a size class.

TRBV10-2	once	TRBJ1-1	TRBD1	TGCGCCAGCAGGTCAGGGGGCACTGAAGCTTTCTTT	CASRSGGTEAFF
TRBV5-1	few	TRBJ2-7	NA	TGCGCCAGCAGCTTGGATGCCGTTGGCTACGAGCAGTACTTC	CASSLDAVGYEQYF
TRBV28	NA	TRBJ2-1	TRBD2	TGTGCCAGCAGTGAGACTAGCGGGAACTACAATGAGCAGTTCTTC	CASSETSGNYNEQFF
TRBV10-2	many	TRBJ1-1	NA	TGCGCCAGCAGTGATGAGCGGGGCGCGAACACTGAAGCTTTCTTT	CASSDERGANTEAFF
TRBV20-1	NA	TRBJ2-1	NA	TGCAGTGCTAGAGATTGGGGTCAGAGTTTTTACAATGAGCAGTTCTTC	CSARDWGQSFYNEQFF
TRBV9	few	TRBJ1-1	TRBD1	TGTGCCAGCAGCCCCCGGACAGGAGGGAACACTGAAGCTTTCTTT	CASSPRTGGNTEAFF
TRBV4-3	NA	TRBJ2-5	NA	TGCGCCAGCAGCCACAGCAGAGCCATCCAAGAGACCCAGTACTTC	CASSHSRAIQETQYF
TRBV20-1	few	TRBJ2-5	TRBD1	TGCAGTGCTAGATTGCCGGGACAGATCGAGACCCAGTACTTC	CSARLPGQIETQYF
TRBV15	NA	TRBJ2-1	NA	TGTGCCACCAGCAGAGATCCCCGATCATTGCGCAATGAGCAGTTCTTC	CATSRDPRSLRNEQFF
TRBV24-1	many	TRBJ1-5	NA	TGTGCCACCAGAGGAAGCGGACATAGCAATCAGCCCCAGCATTTT	CATRGSGHSNQPQHF
TRBV20-1	many	TRBJ2-5	NA	TGCAGTGCTTCTACCATAGCGAATTCAGAGACCCAGTACTTC	CSASTIANSETQYF
TRBV2	NA	TRBJ2-5	TRBD1	TGTGCCAGCAGGAAGACAGGGAGAGAGACCCAGTACTTC	CASRKTGRETQYF
TRBV20-1	many	TRBJ2-2	NA	TGCAGTGCTAGAGAGGGAGGGGGCACCGGGGAGCTGTTTTTT	CSAREGGGTGELFF